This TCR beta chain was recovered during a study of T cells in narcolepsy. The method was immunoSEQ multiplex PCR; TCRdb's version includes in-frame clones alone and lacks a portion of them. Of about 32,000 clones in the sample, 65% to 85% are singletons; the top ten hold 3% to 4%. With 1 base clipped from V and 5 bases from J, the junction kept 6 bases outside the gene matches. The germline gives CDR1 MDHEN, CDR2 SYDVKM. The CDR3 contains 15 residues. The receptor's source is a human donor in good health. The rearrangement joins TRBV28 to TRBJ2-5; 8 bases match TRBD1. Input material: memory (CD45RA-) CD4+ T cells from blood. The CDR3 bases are TGTGCCAGCAGTTTATTTGCAGGGGGCGGGGAGACCCAGTACTTC. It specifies CASSLFAGGGETQYF.